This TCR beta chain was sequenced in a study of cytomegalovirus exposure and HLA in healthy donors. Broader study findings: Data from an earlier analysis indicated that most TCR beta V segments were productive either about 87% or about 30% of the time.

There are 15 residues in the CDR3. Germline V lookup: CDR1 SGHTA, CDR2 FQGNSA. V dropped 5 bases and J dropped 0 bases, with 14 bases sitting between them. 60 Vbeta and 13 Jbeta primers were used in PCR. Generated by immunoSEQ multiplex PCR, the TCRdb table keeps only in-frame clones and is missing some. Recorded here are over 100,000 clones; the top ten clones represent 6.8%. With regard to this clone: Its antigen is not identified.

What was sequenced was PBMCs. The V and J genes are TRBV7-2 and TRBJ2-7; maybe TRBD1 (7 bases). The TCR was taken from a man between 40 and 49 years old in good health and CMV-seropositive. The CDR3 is CASSLFRGASYEQYF. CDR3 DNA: TGTGCCAGCAGCCTGTTCAGGGGGGCCTCCTACGAGCAGTACTTC.